This TCR beta chain stems from a study of CD8 T cells in ankylosing spondylitis. A single record per CDR3 protein comes from TCRdb applying MiXCR to the 5' RACE reads. The sample yields about 350,000 distinct CDR3 sequences, 20% to 25% seen once. V was pared by 0 bases and J by 8 bases, with 7 bases between. The CDR3 totals 11 residues. CDR1 and CDR2 from the germline V gene are DFQATT and SNEGSKA (reference sequence). The V gene is TRBV20-1, the J gene TRBJ1-2; D is uncertain. The source material was blood, either unsorted or a sorted T cell fraction (not recorded which). This clonotype was sampled from a male donor with ankylosing spondylitis or in good health (not recorded which). The CDR3 sequence: CSARELVGYTF. CDR3 nucleotides: TGCAGTGCTAGAGAACTGGTCGGCTACACCTTC.